This T cell receptor (beta chain) comes out of a study of metastatic and nonmetastatic thyroid tumors. Study in general: Repertoire comparison spanned blood and tumor or nodule tissue of malignant and benign thyroid patients.

This clone was detected only a few times. Its target is unknown. Regarding the study as a whole: Within blood and tumor, benign nodules reportedly had significantly lower TCR beta diversity than malignant thyroid tumors did.

Before thyroid surgery, none of the patients had received any treatment. As handled by the study authors: Between-group CDR3 differences, defined by clinicopathological status, yielded a distant-metastasis classifier for papillary thyroid cancer. MiXCR reprocessed the PCR reads for TCRdb. The V and J calls here are based on TCRdb, not the publication. The sample lists more than 15,000 clones; approximately 25% were seen once. The CDR3 has 15 amino acids. Germline V gene sequence: CDR1 WNHNN, CDR2 SYGVQD (reference sequence). V was pared by 2 bases and J by 10 bases, with 8 bases of the junction left unmatched.

The chain links TRBV10-1 to TRBJ2-1, with TRBD2 matching 10 bases. This TCR was sampled from a female donor with papillary thyroid cancer or a benign thyroid nodule (not recorded which). Some clones in this sample may be carry-over from other donors' samples. Source material: adjacent normal tissue. The CDR3 sequence is CASSEEAGGPWEQFF. For the CDR3, the DNA is TGCGCCAGCAGTGAGGAAGCGGGAGGGCCGTGGGAGCAGTTCTTC.